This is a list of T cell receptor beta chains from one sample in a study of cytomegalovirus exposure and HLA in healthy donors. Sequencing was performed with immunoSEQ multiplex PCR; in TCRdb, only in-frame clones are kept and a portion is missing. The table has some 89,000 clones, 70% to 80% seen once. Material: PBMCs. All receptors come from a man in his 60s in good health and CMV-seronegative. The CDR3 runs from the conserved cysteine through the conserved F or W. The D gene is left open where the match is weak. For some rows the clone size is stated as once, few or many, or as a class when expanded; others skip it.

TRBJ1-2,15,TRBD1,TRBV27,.,TGTGCCAGCAGTTACCTTGGGACAGGGGCCTATGGCTACACCTTC,CASSYLGTGAYGYTF
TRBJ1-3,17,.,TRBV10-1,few,TGCGCCAGCAGTGAGGCTAGACTTCCTGGCTCTGGAAACACCATATATTTT,CASSEARLPGSGNTIYF
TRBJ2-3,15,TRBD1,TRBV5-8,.,TGTGCCAGCAGCCGAGGACAGGTGGATTCAGATACGCAGTATTTT,CASSRGQVDSDTQYF
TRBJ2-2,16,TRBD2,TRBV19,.,TGTGCCAGTAGTCTAAGACTAGCGGGGGGTCGCGTGGAGCTGTTTTTT,CASSLRLAGGRVELFF
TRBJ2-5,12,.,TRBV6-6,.,TGTGCCAGCAGTTACTCACCCGGGACCCAGTACTTC,CASSYSPGTQYF
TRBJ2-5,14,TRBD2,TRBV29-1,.,TGCAGCGTTGAGGGGCTAGCGGGGGAAGAGACCCAGTACTTC,CSVEGLAGEETQYF
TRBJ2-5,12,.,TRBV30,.,TGTGCCTGGAGCAGACAGCCAGAGACCCAGTACTTC,CAWSRQPETQYF
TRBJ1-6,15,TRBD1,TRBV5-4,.,TGTGCCAGCAGCGCACGGACAGGCCCCAATTCACCCCTCCACTTT,CASSARTGPNSPLHF
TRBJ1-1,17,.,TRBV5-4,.,TGTGCCAGCAGCTACCGGTGGGGCGCGGGAGTGAACACTGAAGCTTTCTTT,CASSYRWGAGVNTEAFF
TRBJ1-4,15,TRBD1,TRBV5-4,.,TGTGCCAGCAGCCCTGGACAGGGGTATAATGAAAAACTGTTTTTT,CASSPGQGYNEKLFF
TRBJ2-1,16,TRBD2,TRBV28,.,TGTGCCAGCAGTTTATTGGGGACTAGCGGGGACAATGAGCAGTTCTTC,CASSLLGTSGDNEQFF
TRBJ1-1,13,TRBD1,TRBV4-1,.,TGCGCCAGCAGCCCAACAGGGGTATCTGAAGCTTTCTTT,CASSPTGVSEAFF
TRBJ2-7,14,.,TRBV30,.,TGTGCCTTTGAGTCAGCGCCCGGCTCCTACGAGCAGTACTTC,CAFESAPGSYEQYF
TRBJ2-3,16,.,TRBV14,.,TGTGCCAGCAGCCTAAACCGGGGGACTAGCACAGATACGCAGTATTTT,CASSLNRGTSTDTQYF
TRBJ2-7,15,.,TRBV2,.,TGTGCCAGCAGCGCAGGGTATTTCAAGCACTACGAGCAGTACTTC,CASSAGYFKHYEQYF
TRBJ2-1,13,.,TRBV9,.,TGTGCCAGCAGCGTAGATAGATCCAATGAGCAGTTCTTC,CASSVDRSNEQFF
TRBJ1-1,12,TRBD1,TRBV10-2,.,TGCGCCAGCAGCCGGGACAGGGGCGATGCTTTCTTT,CASSRDRGDAFF
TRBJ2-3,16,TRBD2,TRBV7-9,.,TGTGCCAGCAGCACAACTAGCGGGGGGCCAGGAGATACGCAGTATTTT,CASSTTSGGPGDTQYF
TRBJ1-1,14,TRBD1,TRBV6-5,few,TGTGCCAGCAGCCCGGACAGGGAGGCCCTTAACGCTTTCTTT,CASSPDREALNAFF
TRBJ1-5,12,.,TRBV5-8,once,TGTGCCAGCAGCGCAGGGTTCCCGCCCCAGCATTTT,CASSAGFPPQHF
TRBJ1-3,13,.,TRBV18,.,TGTGCCAGCTCACCGTCCGGGGAGAACACCATATATTTT,CASSPSGENTIYF
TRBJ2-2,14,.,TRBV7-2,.,TGTGCCAGCAGCTTAGGAGTGCGCACCGGGGAGCTGTTTTTT,CASSLGVRTGELFF
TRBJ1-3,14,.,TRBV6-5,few,TGTGCCAGCAGTTACAGACAAGAAGGAAACACCATATATTTT,CASSYRQEGNTIYF
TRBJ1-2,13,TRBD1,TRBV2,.,TGTGCCAGCAGTAGACGGGACAGGGATGGCTACACCTTC,CASSRRDRDGYTF
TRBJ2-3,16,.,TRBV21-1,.,TGTGCCAGCAGCAAAGTGGGAGACCGATTGTCGGATACGCAGTATTTT,CASSKVGDRLSDTQYF
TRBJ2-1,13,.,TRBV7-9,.,TGTGCCAGCAGCTCCCCCTTGGGCGTAGAGCAGTTCTTC,CASSSPLGVEQFF
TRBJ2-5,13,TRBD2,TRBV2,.,TGTGCCAGCAGTGAGGGACTACAAGAGACCCAGTACTTC,CASSEGLQETQYF
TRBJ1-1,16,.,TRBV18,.,TGTGCCAGCTCACCACTGGTAGCGGGGCGGAACACTGAAGCTTTCTTT,CASSPLVAGRNTEAFF
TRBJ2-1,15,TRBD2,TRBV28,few,TGTGCCAGCAGTTTAATCGAGCGCGGGAGGGCTTCGGAGTTCTTC,CASSLIERGRASEFF
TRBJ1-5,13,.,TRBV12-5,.,TGTGCTAGTGGTTTGGGCTACAATCAGCCCCAGCATTTT,CASGLGYNQPQHF
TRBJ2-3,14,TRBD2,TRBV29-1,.,TGCAGCGTCTCGGGGGGGTCACGCACAGATACGCAGTATTTT,CSVSGGSRTDTQYF
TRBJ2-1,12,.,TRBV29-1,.,TGCGTCTTCACCAGGGACTACAATGAGCAGTTCTTC,CVFTRDYNEQFF
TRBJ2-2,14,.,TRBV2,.,TGTGCCAGCAGAGGACTCCTGAACACCGGGGAGCTGTTTTTT,CASRGLLNTGELFF
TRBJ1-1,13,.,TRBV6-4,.,TGTGCCAGCAGTGTTTACGGGAACACTGAAGCTTTCTTT,CASSVYGNTEAFF
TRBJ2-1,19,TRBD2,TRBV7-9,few,TGTTCCAGCAGCTTAGGGTCTAGCGGGAGGAAGTGGTCCTACAATGAGCAGTTCTTC,CSSSLGSSGRKWSYNEQFF
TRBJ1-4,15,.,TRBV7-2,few,TGTGCCAGCACCAAACAGGGCGCAACTAATGAAAAACTGTTTTTT,CASTKQGATNEKLFF
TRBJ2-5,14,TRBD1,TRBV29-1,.,TGCAGCGTTTGGACAGGGGGGTACCAAGAGACCCAGTACTTC,CSVWTGGYQETQYF
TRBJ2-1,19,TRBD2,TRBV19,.,TGTGCCAGTACCCCTCTAGCGGGAGTTAGCCAAGCCCGCTACAATGAGCAGTTCTTC,CASTPLAGVSQARYNEQFF
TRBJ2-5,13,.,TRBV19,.,TGTGCCAGTAGACTAATTGGGCAAGAGACCCAGTACTTC,CASRLIGQETQYF
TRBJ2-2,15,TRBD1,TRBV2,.,TGTGCCAGCAGTGACACGGGACAGGGATGGGGGGAGCTGTTTTTT,CASSDTGQGWGELFF
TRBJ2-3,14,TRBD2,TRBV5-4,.,TGTGCCAGCAGCTTAGCGGGAGCGAAAGATACGCAGTATTTT,CASSLAGAKDTQYF
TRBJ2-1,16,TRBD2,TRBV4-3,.,TGCGCCAGCAGCCAAGGGACTAGCGGGGGGGCCTATGAGCAGTTCTTC,CASSQGTSGGAYEQFF
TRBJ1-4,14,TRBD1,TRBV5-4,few,TGTGCCAGCAGCTTGGACAGGGGTAGGGAAAAACTGTTTTTT,CASSLDRGREKLFF
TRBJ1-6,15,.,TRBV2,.,TGTGCCAGCAGTGAAGCGCAAGGCAGGGGACCACCCCTCCACTTT,CASSEAQGRGPPLHF
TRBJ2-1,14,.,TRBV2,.,TGTGCCAGCAGTGAGAGGGTTGGGTCCGGTGAGCAGTTCTTC,CASSERVGSGEQFF
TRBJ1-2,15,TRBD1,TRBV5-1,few,TGCGCCAGCAGCCCGGGACAGGGGAGTATCTATGGCTACACCTTC,CASSPGQGSIYGYTF
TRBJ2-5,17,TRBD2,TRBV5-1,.,TGCGCCAGCAGCTTGGAAGGGCCTAGCGGGAGGGCGGAGACCCAGTACTTC,CASSLEGPSGRAETQYF
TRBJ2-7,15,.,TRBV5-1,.,TGCGCCAGCAGCTTGTCCAGACTAAGCTCCTACGAGCAGTACTTC,CASSLSRLSSYEQYF
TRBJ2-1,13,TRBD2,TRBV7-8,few,TGTGCCAGCAGCTCGAGGACTAGCCGAGTCCAGTTCTTC,CASSSRTSRVQFF